The rows below give T cell receptor beta chains drawn from one sample of a study of follicular helper T cells after annual influenza vaccination. The table came from immunoSEQ multiplex PCR; TCRdb's copy has only in-frame clones and leaves some out. The profile shows thousands of clones, over 70% of them singletons. The specimen comprised CXCR5+ CD38- circulating T follicular helper cells from blood, sampled 7 days after influenza vaccination. These receptors were obtained from an adult who received the influenza vaccine. Both conserved end residues are part of each CDR3. Each record gives: clone size, J gene, D gene, V gene, CDR3 DNA, CDR3 protein. The D gene is left open where the match is weak. Part of the rows lack a size; the others show once, few, many or a class for expanded clones.

NA | TRBJ1-1 | TRBD1 | TRBV7-3 | TGTGCCAGCAGCCCACAGGGGTTCAACACTGAAGCTTTCTTT | CASSPQGFNTEAFF
once | TRBJ2-1 | NA | TRBV5-1 | TGCGCCAGCACCCCTTCTCAGGGGCGCCCCATCAATAATGAGCAGTTCTTC | CASTPSQGRPINNEQFF
NA | TRBJ1-2 | TRBD1 | TRBV2 | TGTGCCAGTCTTCCAGACAGGGGGCGTTATGGCTACACCTTC | CASLPDRGRYGYTF
NA | TRBJ2-7 | TRBD2 | TRBV18 | TGTGCCAGCTCCGAGCGGGAGCTGTACTCGCAGTACTTC | CASSERELYSQYF
NA | TRBJ1-3 | NA | TRBV2 | TGTGCCAGCAGTGAAGGAACAGGGTCGGCGGCTGGAAACACCATATATTTT | CASSEGTGSAAGNTIYF
NA | TRBJ1-1 | NA | TRBV29-1 | TGCAGCGTTTCAGGGTATAACACTGAAGCTTTCTTT | CSVSGYNTEAFF
NA | TRBJ1-2 | NA | TRBV5-4 | TGTGCCAGCAGCTTGGGGACAAAATCTAACTATGGCTACACCTTC | CASSLGTKSNYGYTF
NA | TRBJ1-3 | NA | TRBV18 | TGTGCCAGCTCCCCCCAGGAAAGGGCTGGAAACACCATATATTTT | CASSPQERAGNTIYF
NA | TRBJ2-7 | NA | TRBV7-3 | TGTGCCAGCAGCAAGGGGGGTGGCGGTATCTACGAGCAGTACTTC | CASSKGGGGIYEQYF
NA | TRBJ1-1 | NA | TRBV13 | TGTGCCAGCAGCTTAAAACAAACAGGGCCGGGGGTCAAGAGGAACACTGAAGCTTTCTTT | CASSLKQTGPGVKRNTEAFF
NA | TRBJ2-1 | TRBD2 | TRBV7-2 | TGTGCCAGCAGCGTCGGGACTAGCGGGAGTTGGAATGAGCAGTTCTTC | CASSVGTSGSWNEQFF
NA | TRBJ2-5 | TRBD1 | TRBV9 | TGTGCCAGCAGCGGGGACAGGGGGCGAGGAGAGACCCAGTACTTC | CASSGDRGRGETQYF
NA | TRBJ2-3 | NA | TRBV30 | TGTGCCTGGACTCTCCGAGGAGATACGCAGTATTTT | CAWTLRGDTQYF
NA | TRBJ1-4 | NA | TRBV6-6 | TGTGCCAGCAGTTCTACAGGAGGGAAACTGTTTTTT | CASSSTGGKLFF
NA | TRBJ2-3 | NA | TRBV29-1 | TGCAGCGTTGACCAGGGGACAGATACGCAGTATTTT | CSVDQGTDTQYF
NA | TRBJ2-7 | NA | TRBV6-1 | TGTGCCAGCAGTGAACCGCCCCGGGTCTCCTACGAGCAGTACTTC | CASSEPPRVSYEQYF
NA | TRBJ2-7 | NA | TRBV9 | TGTGCCAGCAGCGTGGCCCTGGACGGAGACTCCTACGAGCAGTACTTC | CASSVALDGDSYEQYF
NA | TRBJ2-3 | TRBD2 | TRBV10-2 | TGCGCCAGCAGTGGACTAGCGGGAGGAAATACGCAGTATTTT | CASSGLAGGNTQYF
NA | TRBJ1-2 | TRBD1 | TRBV29-1 | TGCAGCTTATCCGGGACAGATGGCTACACCTTC | CSLSGTDGYTF
NA | TRBJ2-1 | NA | TRBV2 | TGTGCCAGCAGTAATAGCGGAAACTACAATGAGCAGTTCTTC | CASSNSGNYNEQFF
NA | TRBJ2-5 | NA | TRBV18 | TGTGCCAGCTCACCAACAGGAGAGACCCAGTACTTC | CASSPTGETQYF
NA | TRBJ2-3 | NA | TRBV11-1 | TGTGCCAGCAGCTTAAGACTAGACACAGATACGCAGTATTTT | CASSLRLDTDTQYF
NA | TRBJ1-1 | NA | TRBV7-9 | TGTGCCAGCAGCTTTTTGACGGACACTGAAGCTTTCTTT | CASSFLTDTEAFF
NA | TRBJ1-3 | NA | TRBV5-1 | TGCGCCAGCAGCTTGGGTGGGATGACTGGAAACACCATATATTTT | CASSLGGMTGNTIYF
NA | TRBJ2-3 | TRBD1 | TRBV27 | TGTGCCAGCAGTAGAAGGACAGGCCGGCGCACAGATACGCAGTATTTT | CASSRRTGRRTDTQYF
NA | TRBJ2-1 | NA | TRBV5-6 | TGTGCCAGCAACTCCCAGGGAAGGGACTTACAGTTCTTC | CASNSQGRDLQFF
once | TRBJ2-7 | NA | TRBV9 | TGTGCCAGCAGCCAACAGGGTAGGGGCTACGAGCAGTACTTC | CASSQQGRGYEQYF
NA | TRBJ1-1 | NA | TRBV18 | TGTGCCAGCTCCCCTCGGGCGATGCATGCTTTCTTT | CASSPRAMHAFF
NA | TRBJ1-1 | NA | TRBV6-1 | TGTGCCAGCGACCCCGCAGTGAGATGGACTGAAGCTTTCTTT | CASDPAVRWTEAFF
few | TRBJ1-2 | NA | TRBV4-1 | TGCGCCAGCAGCCAAGAACGTGTGACCTCCTTC | CASSQERVTSF
NA | TRBJ1-2 | NA | TRBV6-1 | TGTGCCAGCTCACAGGGATTGGACTATGGCTACACCTTC | CASSQGLDYGYTF
NA | TRBJ2-2 | TRBD1 | TRBV7-6 | TGTGCCAGCAGCTTAGACAGGGGGCCTCCCACCGGGGAGCTGTTTTTT | CASSLDRGPPTGELFF
NA | TRBJ1-5 | NA | TRBV15 | TGTGCCACCAGATTAGCCATGGGCAATCAGCCCCAGCATTTT | CATRLAMGNQPQHF
few | TRBJ2-2 | NA | TRBV11-3 | TGTGCCAGCAGCTTAGATCGAGCCGGGGAGCTGTTTTTT | CASSLDRAGELFF
NA | TRBJ1-2 | TRBD1 | TRBV5-4 | TGTGCCAGCAGCTTGGAGGGACAGGGATACTATGGCTACACCTTC | CASSLEGQGYYGYTF
NA | TRBJ1-6 | NA | TRBV9 | TGTGCCAGCAGCGTAGAAGACACGCGGTATTCACCCCTCCACTTT | CASSVEDTRYSPLHF
NA | TRBJ2-1 | NA | TRBV27 | TGTGCCAGCACCCGAAGAGGGAGAGACAATGAGCAGTTCTTC | CASTRRGRDNEQFF
NA | TRBJ2-1 | TRBD1 | TRBV28 | TGTGCCAGCACAGAGACAGGGTACAATGAGCAGTTCTTC | CASTETGYNEQFF
once | TRBJ1-4 | NA | TRBV6-7 | TGTGCCAGCAGTTACCGGGACAAGGTGCGTGAAAAACTGTTTTTT | CASSYRDKVREKLFF
NA | TRBJ2-7 | NA | TRBV29-1 | TGCAGCGTTGTACAGGGTTCCCTCGAGCAGTACTTC | CSVVQGSLEQYF
few | TRBJ1-4 | NA | TRBV18 | TGTGCCAGCTCGCCTAACGCGGAGGGAGTGGGTGAAAAACTGTTTTTT | CASSPNAEGVGEKLFF
NA | TRBJ2-2 | TRBD2 | TRBV27 | TGTGCCAGCAGTTTTGGAAGACTAGCGGGAGATGCGGACGGGGAGCTGTTTTTT | CASSFGRLAGDADGELFF
NA | TRBJ2-5 | NA | TRBV2 | TGTGCCAGCAGTGAAGCGCTTAGGGCTATCCAGTACTTC | CASSEALRAIQYF
NA | TRBJ2-6 | NA | TRBV28 | TGTGCCAGCAGTTTGACAGGTACCTCTGGGGCCAACGTCCTGACTTTC | CASSLTGTSGANVLTF
NA | TRBJ1-1 | NA | TRBV29-1 | TGCAGCGTTGGTGAGAGTTCGGGCGCTTTCTTT | CSVGESSGAFF
NA | TRBJ1-4 | NA | TRBV19 | TGTGCCAGTGGTTACTCCTCAACTAATGAAAAACTGTTTTTT | CASGYSSTNEKLFF
once | TRBJ2-1 | TRBD2 | TRBV5-6 | TGTGCCAGCAGCGGGCTCGGGAGGGCCTACAATGAGCAGTTCTTC | CASSGLGRAYNEQFF
large | TRBJ2-7 | TRBD2 | TRBV6-5 | TGTGCCAGCAAACTAGCGGCGGGGGCCTACGAGCAGTACTTC | CASKLAAGAYEQYF
NA | TRBJ1-4 | NA | TRBV6-5 | TGTGCCAGCAGCCTCTCCAGTTCGACTAATGAAAAACTGTTTTTT | CASSLSSSTNEKLFF
NA | TRBJ2-5 | NA | TRBV11-2 | TGTGCCAGCAGCTTCAGCATTGAAGAGACCCAGTACTTC | CASSFSIEETQYF
few | TRBJ2-7 | NA | TRBV11-2 | TGTGCTAGCCGGGCGTTGTCCTTCACCTACGAGCAGTACTTC | CASRALSFTYEQYF
once | TRBJ2-7 | TRBD2 | TRBV19 | TGTGCCAGTAGCTACGGGACTAGCGTTTCCGAGCAGTACTTC | CASSYGTSVSEQYF
NA | TRBJ2-7 | TRBD2 | TRBV9 | TGTGCCAGCAGTTCTAGCGGGCCCTACGAGCAGTACTTC | CASSSSGPYEQYF
NA | TRBJ2-1 | TRBD1 | TRBV29-1 | TGCAGCGCCACGTCGGACAGGGACAATGAGCAGTTCTTC | CSATSDRDNEQFF
few | TRBJ1-4 | TRBD1 | TRBV19 | TGTGCCAGTAGTAACCGACAGGGCTACTCCGAAAAACTGTTTTTT | CASSNRQGYSEKLFF
NA | TRBJ1-3 | NA | TRBV29-1 | TGCAGCGCATGGTTTTCGGGAAACACCATATATTTT | CSAWFSGNTIYF
NA | TRBJ2-7 | NA | TRBV7-8 | TGTGCCAGCAGGGCAGCAGGGAACTACGAGCAGTACTTC | CASRAAGNYEQYF